Shown below are 14 T cell receptor beta chains from a single sample sequenced in a study of OX40 agonist ivuxolimab in advanced cancers. TCRdb's table, derived via immunoSEQ multiplex PCR, lists solely in-frame clones and lacks some. This sample carries roughly 72,000 clones, 65% to 85% of them seen once, and the ten largest clones take approximately 5%. The sequencing used CD4+ or CD8+ T cells sorted from blood, collected in a trial of the OX40 agonist ivuxolimab. Receptors were obtained from an adult with an advanced solid tumor such as melanoma, head and neck, liver or kidney cancer.

The rearrangement links TRBV20-1 to TRBJ1-1; D remains unclear. Germline V gives CDR1 DFQATT, CDR2 SNEGSKA (reference sequence). V lost 2 bases and J lost 8, with 9 bases in between. The CDR3 has 11 residues. The CDR3 nucleotides are TGCAGTGCTAGACACTCCAGAGAAGCTTTCTTT. Translation: CSARHSREAFF.

This chain connects TRBV7-6 to TRBJ2-7, with 14 bases fitting TRBD2. Germline assignment: CDR1 SGHVS and CDR2 FNYEAQ. Trimming at V came to 3 bases and at J to 3 bases, leaving 4 bases not matched to a gene. The CDR3 loop spans 16 amino acids. The CDR3 nucleotides read TGTGCCAGCAGCTTGGGGACTAGCGGGAGTCGCTACGAGCAGTACTTC. This gives the protein CASSLGTSGSRYEQYF.

The chain recombines TRBV6-4 with TRBJ1-2; TRBD1 aligns across 10 bases. V was pared by 2 bases and J by 7 bases, with 1 base of the junction left unmatched. This CDR3 has 13 amino acids. CDR1 and CDR2 (germline): MRHNA, SNTAGT. CDR3 in amino acids: CASSDGTGVGYTF. The CDR3 nucleotides read TGTGCCAGCAGTGACGGGACAGGGGTTGGCTACACCTTC.

The V and J genes are TRBV5-1 and TRBJ1-5; 7 bases are shared with TRBD1. This CDR3 is 14 amino acids long. The germline V gene has CDR1 SGHRS and CDR2 YFSETQ. V was pared by 1 base and J by 6 bases, with 4 bases of the junction left unmatched. CDR3: CASSLLQGGQPQHF. For the CDR3, the DNA is TGCGCCAGCAGCTTGTTGCAGGGGGGTCAGCCCCAGCATTTT.

The DNA of the CDR3 is TGCGCCAGCAGCCCTCCTAGCGGCGGGGGCGGAGAGACCCAGTACTTC. Amino acids: CASSPPSGGGGETQYF. The chain joins TRBV5-1 to TRBJ2-5, with a tentative D call TRBD2 (7 bases). The V end was cut by 4 bases, the J end by 4 bases, with 20 bases between. The length of the CDR3 is 16 residues. Germline CDR1 SGHRS, CDR2 YFSETQ.

V gene TRBV7-2 combines with J gene TRBJ2-7; D possibly corresponds to TRBD2 (6 bases). Looked up from germline, CDR1 is SGHTA and CDR2 is FQGNSA. The CDR3 loop spans 15 amino acids. Trimming removed 5 bases at V and 5 bases at J, with 19 bases between. CDR3 sequence: CASSPRGGGYNEQYF. The DNA for the CDR3 is TGTGCCAGCAGCCCGAGGGGTGGGGGGTACAACGAGCAGTACTTC.

This rearrangement joins TRBV2 to TRBJ2-5; 7 positions agree with TRBD2. The end of the DNA aligns better with TRBJ2-7, so the J call may be wrong. Germline V CDR1 and CDR2: SNHLY, FYNNEI. The CDR3 is made up of 12 amino acids. In nucleotides, the CDR3 is TGTGCCAGCAGGGGGGGAGGGAGCGAGCAGTACTTC. Its protein is CASRGGGSEQYF.

This clone was picked up a small number of times. The rearrangement links TRBV15 to TRBJ2-4; weak D call: TRBD1 (6 bases). The CDR3 has 17 amino acids. V dropped 4 bases and J dropped 0 bases, with 16 bases sitting between them. Germline CDR1 and CDR2: LNHNV and YYDKDF (reference sequence). DNA for the CDR3: TGTGCCACCAGCACACAGGGAAGTCTCCTAGCCAAAAACATTCAGTACTTC. Translation gives CATSTQGSLLAKNIQYF. Filled out from reference TRBV15 and TRBJ2-4, the complete variable domain reads DAMVIQNPRYQVTQFGKPVTLSCSQTLNHNVMYWYQQKSSQAPKLLFHYYDKDFNNEADTPDNFQSRRPNTSFCFLDIRSPGLGDTAMYLCATSTQGSLLAKNIQYFGAGTRLSVL.

V and J are TRBV27 and TRBJ2-5, with TRBD2 matching over 11 bases. The ends lost 2 bases at V and 2 bases at J; junction bases unmatched: 4. Germline CDR1 and CDR2: MNHEY and SMNVEV (reference sequence). The CDR3 totals 16 residues. The CDR3 DNA reads TGTGCCAGCAGTTTAAGGGGACTAGCGGTACAAGAGACCCAGTACTTC. Protein product: CASSLRGLAVQETQYF.

This clone was detected a few times. V usage is TRBV7-9 and J usage is TRBJ2-5, with D perhaps matching TRBD2 (5 bases). CDR1 and CDR2 (germline): SEHNR, FQNEAQ (reference sequence). The CDR3 runs to 13 residues. With 2 bases removed from V and 4 bases from J, the gap between germline ends came to 8 bases. The CDR3 loop is CASSLFGGETQYF. For the CDR3, the DNA is TGTGCCAGCAGCTTATTTGGAGGAGAGACCCAGTACTTC.

The genes are TRBV10-3 and TRBJ1-4, with TRBD1 matching over 7 bases. The CDR3 is 13 amino acids. Germline CDR1 ENHRY, CDR2 SYGVKD. The V and J ends lost 7 bases and 3 bases, in that order; junction bases with no gene match: 2. CDR3 residues: CAINRGSNEKLFF. CDR3 in DNA: TGTGCCATCAACAGGGGCTCTAATGAAAAACTGTTTTTT.

The chain couples TRBV7-2 to TRBJ2-3; D is ambiguous. Germline assignment: CDR1 SGHTA and CDR2 FQGNSA. This CDR3 is 13 amino acids long. V dropped 5 bases and J dropped 2 bases, with 8 bases sitting between them. The CDR3 DNA reads as TGTGCCAGCAGCCTACCTTTCACAGATACGCAGTATTTT. Amino acids: CASSLPFTDTQYF.

The chain couples TRBV5-4 to TRBJ2-7; TRBD1 aligns across 8 bases. V lost 7 bases and J lost 2; bases outside the gene matches: 8. This CDR3 has 14 amino acids. Germline assignment: CDR1 SGHNT and CDR2 YYREEE (reference sequence). DNA for the CDR3: TGTGCCAGCGGCACAGGGGGTAAGACCTACGAGCAGTACTTC. Amino acid sequence: CASGTGGKTYEQYF.

CDR3 DNA: TGTGCCAGCAGCTGGGGAGACAGGGGTAACTATGGCTACACCTTC. This codes for CASSWGDRGNYGYTF. The chain recombines TRBV7-2 with TRBJ1-2; TRBD1 agrees at 8 bases. This CDR3 region has 15 residues. Germline values: CDR1 SGHTA, CDR2 FQGNSA. V trimming: 4 bases; J trimming: 1 base; junction bases outside the gene matches: 5.